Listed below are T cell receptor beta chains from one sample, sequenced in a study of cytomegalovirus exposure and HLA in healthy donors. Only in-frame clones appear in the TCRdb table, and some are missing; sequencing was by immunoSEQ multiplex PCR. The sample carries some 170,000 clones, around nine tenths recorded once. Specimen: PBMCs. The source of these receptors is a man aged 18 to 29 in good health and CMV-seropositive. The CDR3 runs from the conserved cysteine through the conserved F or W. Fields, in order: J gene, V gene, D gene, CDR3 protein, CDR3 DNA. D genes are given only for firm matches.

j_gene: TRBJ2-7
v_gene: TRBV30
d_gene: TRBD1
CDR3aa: CAWRPLGQGDYEQYF
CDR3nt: TGTGCCTGGAGACCCCTCGGACAGGGAGACTACGAGCAGTACTTC

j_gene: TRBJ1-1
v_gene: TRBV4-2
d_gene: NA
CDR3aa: CASSQVEKVEYTEAFF
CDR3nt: TGTGCCAGCAGCCAAGTAGAAAAAGTGGAGTACACTGAAGCTTTCTTT

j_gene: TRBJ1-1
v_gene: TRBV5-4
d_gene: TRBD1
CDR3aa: CASSPDRINTEAFF
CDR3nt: TGTGCCAGCAGCCCGGACAGGATTAACACTGAAGCTTTCTTT

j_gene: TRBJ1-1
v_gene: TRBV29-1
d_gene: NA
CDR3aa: CSVDTENTEAFF
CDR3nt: TGCAGCGTTGACACAGAGAACACTGAAGCTTTCTTT

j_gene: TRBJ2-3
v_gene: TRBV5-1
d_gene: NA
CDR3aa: CASSLQVTSTDTQYF
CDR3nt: TGCGCCAGCAGCCTACAGGTTACTAGCACAGATACGCAGTATTTT

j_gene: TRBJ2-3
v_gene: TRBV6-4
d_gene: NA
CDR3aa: CASSQGFGTDTQYF
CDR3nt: TGTGCCAGCAGCCAGGGGTTTGGGACCGATACGCAGTATTTT

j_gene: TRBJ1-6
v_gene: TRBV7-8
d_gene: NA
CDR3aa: CASRPRAHNSPLHF
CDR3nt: TGTGCCAGCCGGCCGCGGGCCCATAATTCACCCCTCCACTTT

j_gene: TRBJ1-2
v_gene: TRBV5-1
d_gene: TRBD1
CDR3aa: CASSTSGTGTFGYTF
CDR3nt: TGCGCCAGCAGCACATCCGGGACAGGGACTTTTGGCTACACCTTC

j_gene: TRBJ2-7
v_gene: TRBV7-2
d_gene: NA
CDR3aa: CASSKGYGSEQYF
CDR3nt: TGTGCCAGCAGCAAGGGCTATGGGAGCGAGCAGTACTTC

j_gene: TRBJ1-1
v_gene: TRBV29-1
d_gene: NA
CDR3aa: CSVEWAGRRNTEAFF
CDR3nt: TGCAGCGTTGAATGGGCGGGACGCCGGAACACTGAAGCTTTCTTT

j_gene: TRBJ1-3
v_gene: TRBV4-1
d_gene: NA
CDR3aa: CASSPYPREAGNTIYF
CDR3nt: TGCGCCAGCAGCCCGTATCCCAGGGAAGCTGGAAACACCATATATTTT

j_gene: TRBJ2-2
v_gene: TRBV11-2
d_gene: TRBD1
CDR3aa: CASVTGGTGELFF
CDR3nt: TGTGCCAGCGTGACAGGGGGCACCGGGGAGCTGTTTTTT

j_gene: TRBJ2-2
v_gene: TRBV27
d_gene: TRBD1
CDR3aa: CASSPGTGTGGELFF
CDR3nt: TGTGCCAGCAGTCCAGGGACAGGGACGGGCGGGGAGCTGTTTTTT

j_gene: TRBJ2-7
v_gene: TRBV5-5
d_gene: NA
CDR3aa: CASSLVAVQYF
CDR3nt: TGTGCCAGCAGCTTAGTGGCGGTGCAGTACTTC

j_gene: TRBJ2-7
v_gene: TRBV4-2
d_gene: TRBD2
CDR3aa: CASSQGGSGRARGEQYF
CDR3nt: TGTGCCAGCAGCCAAGGGGGTAGCGGGAGGGCGCGGGGTGAGCAGTACTTC

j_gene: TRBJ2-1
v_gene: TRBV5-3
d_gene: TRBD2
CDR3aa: CARSLTSGRFFNEQFF
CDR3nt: TGTGCCAGAAGTCTTACTAGCGGGAGGTTTTTCAATGAGCAGTTCTTC

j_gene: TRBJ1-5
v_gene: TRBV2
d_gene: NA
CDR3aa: CASRVESGGDQPQHF
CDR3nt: TGTGCCAGCAGGGTGGAGTCCGGCGGAGATCAGCCCCAGCATTTT

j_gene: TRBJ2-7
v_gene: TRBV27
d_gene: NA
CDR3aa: CASSLARSGSYEQYF
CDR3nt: TGTGCCAGCAGTTTAGCTCGGTCTGGCTCCTACGAGCAGTACTTC

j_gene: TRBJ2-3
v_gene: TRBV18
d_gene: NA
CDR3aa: CASSQQGADTQYF
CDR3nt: TGTGCCAGCTCACAACAGGGTGCAGATACGCAGTATTTT

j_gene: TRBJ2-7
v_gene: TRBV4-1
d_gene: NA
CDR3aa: CASSQDLSRTYEQYF
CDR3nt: TGCGCCAGCAGCCAAGACTTGAGTCGTACCTACGAGCAGTACTTC

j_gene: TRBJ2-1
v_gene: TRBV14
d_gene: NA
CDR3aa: CASSQVSGNEQFF
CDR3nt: TGTGCCAGCAGCCAAGTATCCGGGAATGAGCAGTTCTTC

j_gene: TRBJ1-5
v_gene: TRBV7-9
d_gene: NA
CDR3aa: CASSLGTDQPQHF
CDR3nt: TGTGCCAGCAGCTTAGGTACGGATCAGCCCCAGCATTTT

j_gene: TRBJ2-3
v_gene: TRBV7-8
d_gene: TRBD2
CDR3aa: CASSLRGLAGGFSLNTQYF
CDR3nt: TGTGCCAGCAGCTTACGGGGACTAGCGGGAGGGTTTAGTTTGAATACGCAGTATTTT

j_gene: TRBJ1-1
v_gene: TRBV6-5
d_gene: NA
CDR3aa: CASSPGPNTEAFF
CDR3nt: TGTGCCAGCAGCCCCGGTCCAAACACTGAAGCTTTCTTT

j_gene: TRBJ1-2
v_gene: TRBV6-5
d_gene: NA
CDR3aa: CASSSGWWGYTF
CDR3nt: TGTGCCAGCAGCTCAGGGTGGTGGGGCTACACCTTC

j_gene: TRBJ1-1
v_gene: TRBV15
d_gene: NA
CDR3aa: CATSRDGLEAFF
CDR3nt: TGTGCCACCAGCAGAGATGGCCTTGAAGCTTTCTTT

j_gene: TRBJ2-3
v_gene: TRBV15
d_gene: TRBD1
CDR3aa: CATSPGTGGTDTQYF
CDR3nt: TGTGCCACCAGCCCAGGGACAGGGGGAACAGATACGCAGTATTTT